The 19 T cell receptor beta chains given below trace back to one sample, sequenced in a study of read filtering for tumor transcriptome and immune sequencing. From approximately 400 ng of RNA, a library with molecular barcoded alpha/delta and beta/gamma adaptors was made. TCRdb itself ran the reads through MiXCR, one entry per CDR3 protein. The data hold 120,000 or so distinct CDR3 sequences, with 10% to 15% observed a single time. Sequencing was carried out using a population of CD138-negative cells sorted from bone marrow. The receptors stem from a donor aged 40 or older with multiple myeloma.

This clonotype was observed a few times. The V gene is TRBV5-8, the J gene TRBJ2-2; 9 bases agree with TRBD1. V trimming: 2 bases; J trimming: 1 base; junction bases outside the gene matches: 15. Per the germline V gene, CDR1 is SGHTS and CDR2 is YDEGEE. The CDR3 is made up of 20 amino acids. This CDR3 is CASSFRYQTVDRGNTGELFF. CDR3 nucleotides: TGTGCCAGCAGCTTTCGCTACCAGACGGTGGACAGGGGGAACACCGGGGAGCTGTTTTTT.

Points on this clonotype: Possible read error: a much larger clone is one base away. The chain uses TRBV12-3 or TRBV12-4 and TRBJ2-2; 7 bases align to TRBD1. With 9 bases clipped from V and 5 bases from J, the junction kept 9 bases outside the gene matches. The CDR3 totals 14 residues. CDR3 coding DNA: TGTGCCAGTTGCCGGAACAGGGGTACCGGGGAGCTGTTTTTT. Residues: CASCRNRGTGELFF.

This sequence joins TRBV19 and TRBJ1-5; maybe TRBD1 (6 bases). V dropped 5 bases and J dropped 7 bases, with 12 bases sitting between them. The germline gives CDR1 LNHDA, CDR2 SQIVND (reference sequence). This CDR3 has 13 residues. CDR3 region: CASSGGGRQPQHF. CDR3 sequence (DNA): TGTGCCAGTAGTGGGGGGGGCCGACAGCCCCAGCATTTT.

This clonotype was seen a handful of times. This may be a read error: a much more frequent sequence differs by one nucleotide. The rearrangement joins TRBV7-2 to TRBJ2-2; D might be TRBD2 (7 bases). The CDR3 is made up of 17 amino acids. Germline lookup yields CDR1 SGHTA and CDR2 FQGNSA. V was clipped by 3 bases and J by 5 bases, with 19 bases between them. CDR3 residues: CASSFGEWEGGTGELFF. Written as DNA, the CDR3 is TGTGCCAGCAGCTTCGGCGAGTGGGAGGGGGGAACCGGGGAGCTGTTTTTT.

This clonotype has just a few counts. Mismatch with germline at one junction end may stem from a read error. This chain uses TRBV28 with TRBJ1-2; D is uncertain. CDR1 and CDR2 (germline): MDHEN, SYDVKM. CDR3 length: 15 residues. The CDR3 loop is CASSFRRGGVYGCTF. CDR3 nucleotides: TGTGCCAGCAGTTTTCGGCGAGGAGGCGTTTATGGCTGCACCTTC.

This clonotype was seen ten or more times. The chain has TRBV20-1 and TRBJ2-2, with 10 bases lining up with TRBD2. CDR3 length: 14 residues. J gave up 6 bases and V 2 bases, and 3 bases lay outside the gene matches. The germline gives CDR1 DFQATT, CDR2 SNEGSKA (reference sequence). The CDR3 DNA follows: TGCAGTGCTAGACGACTAGCGGGCGCCGGGGAGCTGTTTTTT. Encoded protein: CSARRLAGAGELFF.

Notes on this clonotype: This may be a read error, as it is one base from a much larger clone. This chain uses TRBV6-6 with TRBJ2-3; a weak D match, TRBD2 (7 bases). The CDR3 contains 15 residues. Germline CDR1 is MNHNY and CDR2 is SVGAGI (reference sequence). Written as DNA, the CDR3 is TGTGCCGGCAGAAAAGGGGGGGGGAGCACAGATACGCAGTATTTT. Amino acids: CAGRKGGGSTDTQYF.

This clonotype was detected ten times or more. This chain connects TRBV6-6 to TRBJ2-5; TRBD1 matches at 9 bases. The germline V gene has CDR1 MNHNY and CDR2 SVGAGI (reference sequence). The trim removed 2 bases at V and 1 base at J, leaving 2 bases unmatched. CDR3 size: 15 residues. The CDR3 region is CASSYDRGSQETQYF. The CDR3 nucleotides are TGTGCCAGCAGTTACGACAGGGGGAGCCAAGAGACCCAGTACTTC.

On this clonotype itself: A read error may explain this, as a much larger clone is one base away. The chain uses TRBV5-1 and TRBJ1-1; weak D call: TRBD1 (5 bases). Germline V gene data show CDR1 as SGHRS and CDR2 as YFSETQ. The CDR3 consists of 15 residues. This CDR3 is CASSLKAGRNTGAFF. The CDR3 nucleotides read TGCGCCAGCAGCTTGAAGGCAGGGAGGAACACTGGAGCTTTCTTT.

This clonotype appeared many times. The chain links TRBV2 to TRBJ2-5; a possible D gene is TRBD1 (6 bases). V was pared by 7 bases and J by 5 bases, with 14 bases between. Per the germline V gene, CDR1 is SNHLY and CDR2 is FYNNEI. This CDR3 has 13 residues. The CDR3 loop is CASIPGARETQYF. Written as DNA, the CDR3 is TGTGCCAGCATCCCAGGGGCCCGGGAGACCCAGTACTTC.

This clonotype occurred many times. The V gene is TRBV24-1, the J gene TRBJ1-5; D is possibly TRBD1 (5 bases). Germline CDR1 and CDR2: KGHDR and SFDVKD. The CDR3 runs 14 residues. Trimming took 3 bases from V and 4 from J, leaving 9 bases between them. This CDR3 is CATSDGHQNQPQHF. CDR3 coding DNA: TGTGCCACCAGTGATGGACACCAGAATCAGCCCCAGCATTTT.

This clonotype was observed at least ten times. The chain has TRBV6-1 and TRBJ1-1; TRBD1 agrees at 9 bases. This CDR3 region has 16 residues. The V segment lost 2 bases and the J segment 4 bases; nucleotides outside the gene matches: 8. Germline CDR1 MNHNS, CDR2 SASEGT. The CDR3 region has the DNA TGTGCCAGCAGTGAACCCCGGGACAGGGAGGGCACTGAAGCTTTCTTT. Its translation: CASSEPRDREGTEAFF.

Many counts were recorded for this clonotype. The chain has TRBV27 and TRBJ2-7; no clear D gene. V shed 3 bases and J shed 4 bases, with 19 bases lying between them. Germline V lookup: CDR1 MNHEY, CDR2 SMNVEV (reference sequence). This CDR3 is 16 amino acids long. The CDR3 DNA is TGTGCCAGCAGTTTGGTGGGCAAAAGTGGCAATTACGAGCAGTACTTC. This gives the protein CASSLVGKSGNYEQYF.

CDR3 in amino acids: CASRQGGYSNQPQHF. The CDR3 nucleotides are TGTGCCAGCAGGCAGGGGGGCTATAGCAATCAGCCCCAGCATTTT. The chain employs TRBV2 and TRBJ1-5; the match to TRBD1 covers 7 bases. The J segment lost 0 bases and the V segment lost 6 bases, leaving 5 bases of the junction unmatched. The length of the CDR3 is 15 residues. Germline V gives CDR1 SNHLY, CDR2 FYNNEI.

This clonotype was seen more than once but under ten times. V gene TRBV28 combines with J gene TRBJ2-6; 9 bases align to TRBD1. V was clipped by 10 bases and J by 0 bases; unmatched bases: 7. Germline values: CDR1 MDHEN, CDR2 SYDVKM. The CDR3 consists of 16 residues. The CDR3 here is CATQTGGGSGANVLTF. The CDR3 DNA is TGTGCCACTCAGACAGGGGGAGGCTCTGGGGCCAACGTCCTGACTTTC.

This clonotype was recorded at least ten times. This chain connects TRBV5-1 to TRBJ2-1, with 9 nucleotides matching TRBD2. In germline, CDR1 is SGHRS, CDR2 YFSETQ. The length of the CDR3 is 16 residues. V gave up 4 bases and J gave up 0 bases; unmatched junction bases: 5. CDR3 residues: CASSSGGTSSYNEQFF. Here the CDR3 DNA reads TGCGCCAGCAGCAGCGGGGGGACGAGCTCCTACAATGAGCAGTTCTTC.

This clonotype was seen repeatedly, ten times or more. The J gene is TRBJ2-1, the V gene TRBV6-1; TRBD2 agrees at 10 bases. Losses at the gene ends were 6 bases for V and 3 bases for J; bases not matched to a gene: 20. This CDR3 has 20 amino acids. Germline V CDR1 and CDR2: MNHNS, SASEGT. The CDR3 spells CASRLKRGALAGAIYNEQFF. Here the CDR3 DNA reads TGTGCCAGCAGACTCAAGAGAGGGGCGCTAGCGGGAGCAATCTACAATGAGCAGTTCTTC.

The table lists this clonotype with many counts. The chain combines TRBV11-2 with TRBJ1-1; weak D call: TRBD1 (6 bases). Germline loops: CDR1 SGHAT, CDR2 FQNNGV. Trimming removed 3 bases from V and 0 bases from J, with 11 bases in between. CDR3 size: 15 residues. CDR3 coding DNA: TGTGCCAGCAGCTTCGACAGGAGCATGAACACTGAAGCTTTCTTT. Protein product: CASSFDRSMNTEAFF.

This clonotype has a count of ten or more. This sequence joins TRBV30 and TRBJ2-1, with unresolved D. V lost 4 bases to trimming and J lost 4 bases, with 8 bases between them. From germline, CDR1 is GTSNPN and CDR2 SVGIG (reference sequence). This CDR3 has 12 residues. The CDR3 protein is CAWTSGYNEQFF. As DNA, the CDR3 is TGTGCCTGGACCAGTGGGTACAATGAGCAGTTCTTC. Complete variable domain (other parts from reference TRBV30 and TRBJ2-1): SQTIHQWPATLVQPVGSPLSLECTVEGTSNPNLYWYRQAAGRGLQLLFYSVGIGQISSEVPQNLSASRPQDRQFILSSKKLLLSDSGFYLCAWTSGYNEQFFGPGTRLTVL.